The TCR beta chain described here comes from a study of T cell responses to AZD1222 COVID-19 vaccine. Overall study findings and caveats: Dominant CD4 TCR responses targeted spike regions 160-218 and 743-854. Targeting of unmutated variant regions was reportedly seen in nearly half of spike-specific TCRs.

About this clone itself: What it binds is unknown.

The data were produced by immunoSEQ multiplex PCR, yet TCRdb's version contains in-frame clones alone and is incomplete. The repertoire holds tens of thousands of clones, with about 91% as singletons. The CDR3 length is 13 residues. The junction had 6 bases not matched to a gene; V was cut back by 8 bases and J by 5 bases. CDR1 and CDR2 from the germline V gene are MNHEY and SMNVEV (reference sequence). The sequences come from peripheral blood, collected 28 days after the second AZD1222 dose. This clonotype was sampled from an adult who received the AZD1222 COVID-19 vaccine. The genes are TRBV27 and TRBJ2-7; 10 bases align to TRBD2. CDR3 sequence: CASCTSGDNEQYF. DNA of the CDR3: TGTGCCAGCTGCACTAGCGGGGACAACGAGCAGTACTTC.